This TCR beta chain was retrieved from a study of cytomegalovirus exposure and HLA in healthy donors (dated by TCRdb to about 2017). Turning to the overall study: According to an earlier analysis of 450 to 650 of the donors, about 179 million T cells yielded 117 million unique TCR beta sequences and 276 Gb of sequence data. To predict cytomegalovirus infection status, the study combined high-throughput TCR immunosequencing, statistical association of individual TCRs with disease status, and machine learning. An early release covering some 640 HLA-typed donors comprised about 310 gigabases of sequencing data and around 80 million unique TCR sequences. The study aimed to test whether signatures of past pathogen exposure could be identified by cataloging public T cell receptors. Rather than using new phenotypic data, the later analysis identified candidate immune exposures from TCR beta sequences and from how often those sequences occurred across donors. In an earlier analysis of 587 of the donors, high-throughput TCR beta sequencing was used to judge whether each TCR beta V gene segment behaved as functional or pseudogenic. Several DR-DQ haplotypes were handled as single units for association and clustering because linkage in the cohort was strong. Every discovery cohort repertoire had been produced on one sequencing platform. A later analysis re-examined previously published TCR beta repertoires from 610 or so donors and added high-resolution HLA genotyping to investigate patterns of TCR occurrence. In a later genetic analysis, genome-wide SNP genotypes for 398 of the 666 donors were used, and that subset was treated as a discovery cohort. Class I and class II HLA loci were covered by the typing at four-digit resolution. Using immunosequencing, the study profiled T cell repertoires from 666 subjects and related those repertoires to cytomegalovirus serostatus. Among the roughly 370 genotyped donors, more than 70% belonged to the genetic ancestry cluster associated with self-reported Caucasian donors. Among around 400 genotyped donors of the cohort, an average of around 240,000 unique TCR beta nucleotide sequences were sequenced per donor, 15% to 20% of them non-productive. The number of donors typed differed by locus, with roughly 629-640 for A, B, C, DRB1 and DQB1, around 520 for DQA1, 600 to 610 for DPA1, and around 460 for DPB1. Donor age, sex, ethnicity and CMV serostatus were compiled alongside the repertoire data. A separate validation cohort of some 130 different subjects was used in addition to the 666-subject first cohort. The paper's findings and limits, for the study overall: Linkage disequilibrium might explain the correlated functional status among segregating V segments, but an unknown experimental factor could not be excluded. A few of the identified cytomegalovirus-associated TCR beta chains were confirmed in vitro to be specific for cytomegalovirus antigens. A later analysis associated 15,000 to 20,000 TCR beta sequences with specific HLA alleles at a false discovery rate of 0.05. The classifier was reported to diagnose cytomegalovirus status with high specificity and sensitivity in both the original cohort and the validation cohort. In a later analysis, TCR association rates were found to vary across HLA loci, with the most associated TCRs seen for DRB1 alleles and the fewest for HLA-C alleles. A later genetic analysis associated a missense DCLRE1C variant with V-gene and J-gene trimming of TCR beta chains, and an independent cohort replicated the association. It was suggested by the authors that the approach could potentially be generalized to other disease states and immunological phenotypes. Because counts were too low, 15 or so rarely observed V segments, including chromosome 9 orphons, were excluded from the earlier analysis of 587 of the donors. Most CMV-associated TCR beta chains appeared to be HLA-restricted in a later analysis, and the HLA associations seemed to be driven largely by CMV exposure. Immune exposure information for the cohort was limited to CMV serostatus. Because some donors lacked HLA typing at each locus, the association tests relied only on the typed subset. The presence/absence analyses assumed that sequencing depth was roughly uniform across donors, and that assumption may not be true. While some public TCRs were present in many individuals, most TCR sequences turned up only very rarely across donors. In a later analysis, HLA-associated TCR beta chains were found to be more clonally expanded and to have lower generation probabilities than equally common non-associated chains. A cluster of highly shared sequence variants was judged likely to be a technical artifact of the sequencing pipeline. Assigning TCR associations to individual alleles was difficult when HLA alleles, especially DR and DQ, strongly co-occurred. The study listed 170 or so TCR beta chains as associated with cytomegalovirus. An earlier analysis of approximately 570 of the donors showed that most TCR beta V segments appeared in productive rearrangements either about 87% or about 30% of the time, which broadly matched IMGT annotations. A later genetic analysis reported fewer N-insertions in productive TCRs among donors in an Asian-associated ancestry cluster than the 666-donor mean. Some IMGT-functional V segments, including TRBV6-2 and TRBV6-3, could not be told apart with the 87-base-pair reads, so those segments were excluded. A further reported finding was that TCR beta sequences accurately predicted the HLA-A and HLA-B alleles for most subjects in the first cohort. This cohort had only TCR beta chains sequenced, and the lack of alpha or paired-chain data limited which features could be detected. A later analysis reported that several top co-occurrence clusters appeared linked to parvovirus B19, influenza, CMV and Epstein-Barr virus.

The cohort consisted of some 730 healthy bone marrow donors. At the time of sampling, every cohort member was nominally healthy, though immune exposures that went unrecorded were likely present. The donor tested CMV seronegative, placing the donor among the 352 seronegative members of the cohort. Each donor provided a peripheral blood sample, and peripheral blood mononuclear cells were used for TCR beta sequencing. Genomic DNA was extracted from the blood cell samples with the Qiagen DNeasy Blood Extraction Kit. Receptor amplification or capture employed the immunoSEQ multiplex PCR assay. For the multiplex PCR, a mixture combining 60 forward primers for TCR Vbeta segments and 13 reverse primers for TCR Jbeta segments was used. A multiplex PCR assay on genomic DNA amplified the CDR3 region of rearranged TCR beta genes. The Illumina HiSeq System was used to sequence the amplified TCR beta libraries as 87-base-pair reads. The authors processed their data as follows. Across the 500 to 700 repertoires, a later analysis counted about 81 million unique TCR beta chains, approximately 10 million of which were shared by at least two donors. A nearest-neighbor algorithm error-corrected the raw reads and collapsed the reads into unique sequences, merging closely related sequences to remove PCR and sequencing errors. V, D and J gene segments were assigned by aligning CDR3 sequences to IMGT reference sequences. Each retained sequence needed at least a six-nucleotide match to both a V gene segment and a J gene segment. Rearrangements were called productive when the CDR3 lacked stop codons and stayed in frame with V and J; all others were non-productive. Following IMGT convention, CDR3 was defined as the stretch from the second conserved V-encoded cysteine up to the conserved J-encoded phenylalanine. In an earlier analysis of roughly 580 of the donors, sequences lacking an unambiguous match to a single V gene segment were excluded. In an earlier analysis of around 590 of the donors, a V segment was called functional when productive rearrangements were above 56.7%, and segregating when the standard deviation between donors exceeded 5%. To diagnose cytomegalovirus status from the catalog of TCR beta chain sequences, a statistical classification framework was built. V and J gene assignment, in a later analysis, came from comparing TCR nucleotide sequences with IMGT/GENE-DB human TR gene sequences. In a later analysis, CDR3 sequences and most-parsimonious VDJ recombination scenarios were assigned using the TCRdist pipeline. In a later analysis, every TCR beta chain was defined by the combination of its CDR3 amino acid sequence and its V-gene family, and reads without a unique V-gene family were dropped. As a way to deal with suspected cross-contamination and a sequencing artifact, a later analysis dropped more than 500 nucleotide sequences that were highly shared and had low generation probability. For each public chain, a later analysis derived a clonal expansion index from normalized ranks of inferred template counts within each repertoire. A later analysis computed generation probabilities with a VDJ recombination model fitted to out-of-frame rearrangements, and checked the results against IGoR. In a later analysis, TCR-TCR, TCR-HLA and TCR-CMV co-occurrence was scored with hypergeometric tests, and a repertoire-size bias correction was applied to TCR pairs. A later analysis estimated false discovery rates by permuting HLA or CMV assignments 20 times. In a later analysis, co-occurring TCRs were grouped using DBSCAN, with TCRdist sequence similarity added in when clustering inside HLA-allele-positive subsets. Repertoires with fewer than 30,000 or more than 120,000 public chains, plus five repertoires with anomalous nucleotide sharing, were excluded from co-occurrence clustering. In its TCRdb copy, this immuneACCESS table keeps in-frame sequences only and misses some clones. Where compared with another copy, unresolved V genes explain less than half of these, and the others have no known cause. The V and J calls and clone size come from that table; D and trimming were worked out from the DNA. The sample contains about 130,000 clones, approximately 80% of them found a single time. The top ten clones comprise approximately 2% of the sample.

Trimmed from V: 3 bases; trimmed from J: 4 bases; junction bases lacking a gene match: 1. Measured from the cysteine to the phenylalanine, the CDR3 is 15 residues long. The sequence is cut down to CDR3 DNA, 45 bases in frame from base 1. Per the germline V gene, KGHSH is the CDR1 and LQKENI is the CDR2. Points on this clone: Its specific antigen is unknown. Per-base quality was not reported, and no clone a single base away is much larger than it.

The sequenced material came from PBMCs. The receptor was isolated from a man between 25 and 39 years old in good health and CMV-seronegative. The chain uses TRBV18 and TRBJ2-2; 11 central nucleotides agree with TRBD2. The DNA sequence follows: TGTGCCAGCTCACCTGGACTAGCGGGCACCGGGGAGCTGTTTTTT. It translates as CASSPGLAGTGELFF.